Here is one T cell receptor (beta chain) with its context. This clone appeared once. Its specific antigen is unknown. Per-nucleotide qualities are absent, and no much larger clonotype sits a single base away. The data derive from a study of T cells in localized non-small cell lung cancer (dated by TCRdb to the early 2020s). Regarding the complete study: T cell repertoires of some 240 early-stage NSCLC patients were analyzed, with tumors being compared against uninvolved tumor-adjacent lungs. The cohort was made up of around 240 treatment-naive NSCLC patients whose localized lung tumors had been resected. NSCLC patients had a mean age of roughly 64 years, and 129 were male and some 98 female. The paper's findings and limits, for the study overall: Multi-region tumor sequencing was not performed, so intratumor heterogeneity could not be excluded. Higher blood T cell density associated with longer overall survival, while higher adjacent-lung clonality associated with shorter survival. A median of about 61 of the top 100 tumor clones turned up in the paired uninvolved adjacent lung, and about 28 of those clones also ranked among the top 100 of that same adjacent lung. Uninvolved tumor-adjacent lung showed the highest T cell clonality, higher than tumor, which suggests more focused antigenic responses in the uninvolved tumor-adjacent lung. Since the design was exploratory, TCR variables were selected using unadjusted p-values with no false-discovery rate correction.

The immunoSEQ Assay was used to sequence TCR beta CDR3 regions from DNA. The study's processing was this. To compute T cell density, TCR beta template counts were normalized to usable DNA, which was estimated by amplifying housekeeping genes. Richness was estimated using the preseqR package, with extrapolation to 400,000 templates for PBMC samples and to 120,000 templates for tissue samples. Clonality was defined by subtracting Pielou's evenness from one. Differential abundance testing on productive amino-acid clonotypes, with a minimum total count of 5 and an alpha of 0.1, was used to identify tissue-enriched TCRs. The Jaccard Index and the Morisita Overlap Index were used to measure repertoire overlap between compartments. GLIPH clustered TCR beta CDR3s with public tetramer-defined viral CDR3s; viral motifs required at least three viral sequences plus V-gene enrichment. TCRdb mirrors the immuneACCESS table, restricted to in-frame sequences. Some clones are absent from its copies; in checked studies, under half trace to an unresolved V gene, and the reason for the others is unknown. V, J and clone size are those of that table, while D and trimming were read from the DNA. This sample has 16,000 or so clones in its table, and approximately 90% of those were observed once. 3% to 4.5% of the sample is taken by the ten largest.

From cysteine to phenylalanine, the CDR3 is 14 amino acids long. Only the CDR3 DNA stays, 42 bases, in frame from base 1. V is cut by 5 bases and J by 1 base, and the space between the germline ends is 11 bases. From a lookup of the germline V gene, CDR1 and CDR2 are MGHRA and YSYEKL. At diagnosis, peripheral blood, uninvolved tumor-adjacent lung and tumor were collected and stored as a combination of fresh-frozen and FFPE material. Blood samples were analyzed as peripheral blood mononuclear cells for TCR repertoire profiling. The sequence was collected from a male donor older than 55 with stage II squamous cell lung carcinoma. The chain was built from TRBV4-1 and TRBJ2-5; the D gene is perhaps TRBD1, on 6 matching bases. Specimen: peripheral blood, collected before any cancer treatment. The bases read TGCGCCAGCAGCACTGGGACATCCCAAGAGACCCAGTACTTC. Its amino acids are CASSTGTSQETQYF.